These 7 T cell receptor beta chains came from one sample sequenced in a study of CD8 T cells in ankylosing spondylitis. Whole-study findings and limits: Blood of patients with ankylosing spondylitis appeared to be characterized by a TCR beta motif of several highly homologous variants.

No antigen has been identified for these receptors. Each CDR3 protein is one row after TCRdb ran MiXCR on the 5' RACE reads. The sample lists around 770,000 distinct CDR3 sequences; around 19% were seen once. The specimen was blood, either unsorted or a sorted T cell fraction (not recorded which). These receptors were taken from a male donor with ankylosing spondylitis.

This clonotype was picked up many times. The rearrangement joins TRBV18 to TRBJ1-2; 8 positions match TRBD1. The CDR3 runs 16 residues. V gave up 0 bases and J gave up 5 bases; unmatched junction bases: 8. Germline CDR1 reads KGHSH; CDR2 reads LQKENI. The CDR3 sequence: CASSPPDRADSYGYTF. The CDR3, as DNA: TGTGCCAGCTCACCACCGGACAGGGCTGATAGTTATGGCTACACCTTC.

Here the CDR3 reads CASSRDSFSDTQYF. The CDR3 nucleotides are TGTGCCAGCAGCCGGGACAGTTTCTCGGATACGCAGTATTTT. The chain carries TRBV7-2 and TRBJ2-3, with 7 nucleotides matching TRBD1. Germline loops: CDR1 SGHTA, CDR2 FQGNSA. The CDR3 contains 14 residues. The V and J ends lost 5 bases and 6 bases, in that order; junction bases with no gene match: 8.

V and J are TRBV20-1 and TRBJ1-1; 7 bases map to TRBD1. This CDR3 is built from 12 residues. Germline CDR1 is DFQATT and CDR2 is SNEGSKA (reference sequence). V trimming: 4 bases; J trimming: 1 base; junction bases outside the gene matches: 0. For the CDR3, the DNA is TGCAGTGCTAACAGGGGGAACACTGAAGCTTTCTTT. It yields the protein CSANRGNTEAFF.

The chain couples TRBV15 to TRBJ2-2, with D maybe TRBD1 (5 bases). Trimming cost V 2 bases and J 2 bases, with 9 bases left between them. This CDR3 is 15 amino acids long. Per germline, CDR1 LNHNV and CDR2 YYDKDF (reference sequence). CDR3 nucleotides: TGTGCCACCAGCAGAAGGGGTGTTAACACCGGGGAGCTGTTTTTT. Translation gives CATSRRGVNTGELFF.

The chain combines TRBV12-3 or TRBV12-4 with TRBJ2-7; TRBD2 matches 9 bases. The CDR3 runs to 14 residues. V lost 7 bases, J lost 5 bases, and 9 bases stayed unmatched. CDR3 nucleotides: TGTGCCAGCACTCCTAGCGGGAAAAGTGACGAGCAGTACTTC. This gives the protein CASTPSGKSDEQYF.

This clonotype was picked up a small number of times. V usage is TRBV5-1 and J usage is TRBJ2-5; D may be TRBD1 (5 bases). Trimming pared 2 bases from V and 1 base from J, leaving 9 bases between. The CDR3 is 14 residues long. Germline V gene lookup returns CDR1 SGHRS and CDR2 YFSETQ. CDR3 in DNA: TGCGCCAGCAGCTTTTCACAGGCCCAAGAGACCCAGTACTTC. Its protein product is CASSFSQAQETQYF.

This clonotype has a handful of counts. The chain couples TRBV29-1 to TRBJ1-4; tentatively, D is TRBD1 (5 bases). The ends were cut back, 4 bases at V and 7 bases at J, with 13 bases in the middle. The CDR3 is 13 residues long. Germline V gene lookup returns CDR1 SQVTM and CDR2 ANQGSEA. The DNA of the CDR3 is TGCAGCGTTGTAGGGGCTCGTGGTGAAAAACTGTTTTTT. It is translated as CSVVGARGEKLFF.